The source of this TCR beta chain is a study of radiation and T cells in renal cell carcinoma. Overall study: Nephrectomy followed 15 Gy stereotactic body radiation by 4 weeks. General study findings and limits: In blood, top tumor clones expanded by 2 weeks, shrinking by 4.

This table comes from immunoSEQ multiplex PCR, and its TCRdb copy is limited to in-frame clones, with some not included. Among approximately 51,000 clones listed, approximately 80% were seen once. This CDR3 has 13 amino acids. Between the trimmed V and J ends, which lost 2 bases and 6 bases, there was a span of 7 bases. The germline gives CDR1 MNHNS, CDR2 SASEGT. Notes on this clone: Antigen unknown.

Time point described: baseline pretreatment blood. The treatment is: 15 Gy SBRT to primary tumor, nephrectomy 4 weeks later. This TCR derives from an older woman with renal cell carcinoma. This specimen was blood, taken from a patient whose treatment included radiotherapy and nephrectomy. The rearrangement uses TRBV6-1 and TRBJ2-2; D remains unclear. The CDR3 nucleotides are TGTGCCAGCAGTGAATTTATGGCCGGGGAGCTGTTTTTT. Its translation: CASSEFMAGELFF.